This T cell receptor (beta chain) emerged from a study of vaccination effects on CD4 cells after COVID-19 (dated by TCRdb to between 2022 and 2023). Study-wide context: Each participant received two doses of an mRNA SARS-CoV-2 vaccine, either BNT162b2 or mRNA-1273. SARS-CoV-2 spike-specific CD4+ TCR repertoires were compared before and after mRNA vaccination in COVID-19 convalescent patients and in infection-naive vaccine recipients. The full study included over 8 COVID-19 convalescent patients and a few SARS-CoV-2-naive healthy vaccine recipients. The Oncomine TCR Beta short-read assay on an Illumina iSeq 100 was used to sequence cultures from other donors in the study. Points the paper makes about the study in general: Among healthy vaccine recipients, nearly all vaccine-induced clones were SARS-CoV-2 mono-reactive, and just 1 of 255 was cross-reactive with common cold coronaviruses. Marked clonal contraction was observed in both infection-induced and vaccine-induced clones at late post-vaccination timepoints, consistent with waning T cell responses. Limitations of the study were the small number of convalescent patients and the absence of early post-infection timepoints.

A remark on this clone: Its target antigen remains unknown. The record has no base qualities; no much larger clone is one base away.

In the ViraFEST assay, PBMC were stimulated with viral peptide pools, and TCR sequencing was then used to find antigen-specific CD4+ T cell clonotypes based on their expansion. After 10 to 11 days of culture, CD4+ T cells were isolated with the EasySep CD4+ T cell isolation kit. The absence of prior SARS-CoV-2 infection in healthy vaccine recipients was confirmed by negative nucleocapsid antibodies before and after vaccination. Some 2 million PBMC per well were cultured with around 9.8 ug/ml peptides in IMDM containing 5% human AB serum, approximately 10 IU/ml IL-2 and gentamicin. On days 3 and 7, half of the culture medium was replaced with fresh IL-2-containing medium. Unless otherwise noted, each peptide stimulation condition was cultured in triplicate wells. PBMC were separated from whole blood using Ficoll-Paque Plus gradient centrifugation and were then either cryopreserved at -140C or used fresh. The overlapping peptide pools covered the spike proteins of SARS-CoV-2 and of the common cold coronaviruses HCoV-NL63, HCoV-OC43 and HCoV-229E. The QIAamp micro DNA kit was used to extract genomic DNA from the cultured CD4+ T cells.

The library came from the immunoSEQ multiplex PCR assay. DNA from the CD4+ T cells that had been cultured and isolated underwent TCR beta CDR3 sequencing. Processing in the source paper ran as follows. The analysis removed non-productive TCR sequences, trimmed reads to the CDR3 region, and retained only CDR3s that were 7 or more amino acids long. Antigen-specific clonotypes were identified using the MANAFEST web app by comparison of expansion in peptide wells against reference cultures. To be called positive, a clone needed expansion at FDR<0.05 compared with the reference and with all other wells, an odds ratio greater than 5, and a frequency greater than 0.1% in two replicate wells. Clonotypes significantly expanded in SARS-CoV-2 spike wells and in at least one common cold coronavirus spike condition were defined as cross-reactive. Using the stringdist R package, CDR3 similarity was measured by Levenshtein distance, and unrooted trees were constructed with ape in R 3.6.1. TCRdb stores this immuneACCESS table with in-frame sequences only. Part of the clones is absent; in the studies checked, under half of the shortfall reflects unresolved V genes, and no reason is known for the rest. V, J and clone size are those of that table, while D and trimming were read from the DNA. Recorded for this sample are around 36,000 clones; roughly two thirds of them occurred a single time. The ten largest clones represent 20% to 25% of the sample.

V ends up 3 bases short and J 2 bases short, with an unmatched junction base count of 3. The CDR3 goes from the cysteine to the phenylalanine over 16 residues. CDR3 DNA is the only sequence kept; it has 48 bases, read in frame from the first base. The germline V gene specifies MNHNS as CDR1 and SASEGT as CDR2. The sample here was CD4+ T cells from PBMCs cultured with SARS-CoV-2 spike peptides, taken before COVID-19 vaccination. The intended sense of this specimen's cell subset or site label: SARS-CoV-2 spike overlapping peptide pool stimulation. Recombination linked TRBV6-1 to TRBJ2-1; 11 of the junction bases match TRBD2. The receptor was derived from a human donor who received a COVID-19 vaccine. The encoded CDR3 is CASSETLAGAYNEQFF. The DNA is TGTGCCAGCAGTGAGACACTAGCGGGGGCCTACAATGAGCAGTTCTTC.